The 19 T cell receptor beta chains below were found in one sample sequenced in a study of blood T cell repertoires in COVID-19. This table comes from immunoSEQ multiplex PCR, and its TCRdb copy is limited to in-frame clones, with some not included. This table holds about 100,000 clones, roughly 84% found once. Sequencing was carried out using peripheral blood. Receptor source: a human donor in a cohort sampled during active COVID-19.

CDR3 sequence reads: CAISEGQGRNNEQFF. The DNA for the CDR3 is TGTGCCATCAGTGAGGGACAGGGCCGTAACAATGAGCAGTTCTTC. V gene TRBV10-3 combines with J gene TRBJ2-1; 8 bases line up with TRBD1. J was trimmed by 5 bases and V by 2 bases; bases with no gene match: 5. This CDR3 has 15 amino acids. The germline CDR1 and CDR2 sequences are ENHRY and SYGVKD.

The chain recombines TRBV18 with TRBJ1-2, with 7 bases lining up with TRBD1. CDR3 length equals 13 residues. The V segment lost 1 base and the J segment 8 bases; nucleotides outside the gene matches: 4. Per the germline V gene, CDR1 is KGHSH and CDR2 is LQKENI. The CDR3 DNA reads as TGTGCCAGCTCACCACAGGGGGCAGACGGCTACACCTTC. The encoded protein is CASSPQGADGYTF.

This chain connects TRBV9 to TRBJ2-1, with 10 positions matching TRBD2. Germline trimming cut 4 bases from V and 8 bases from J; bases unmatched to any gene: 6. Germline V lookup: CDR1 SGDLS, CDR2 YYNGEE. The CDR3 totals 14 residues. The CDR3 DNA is TGTGCCAGCAGCCCGAGCGGGAGGGTAGATGAGCAGTTCTTC. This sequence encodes CASSPSGRVDEQFF. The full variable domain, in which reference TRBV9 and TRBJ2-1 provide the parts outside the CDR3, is DSGVTQTPKHLITATGQRVTLRCSPRSGDLSVYWYQQSLDQGLQFLIQYYNGEERAKGNILERFSAQQFPDLHSELNLSSLELGDSALYFCASSPSGRVDEQFFGPGTRLTVL.

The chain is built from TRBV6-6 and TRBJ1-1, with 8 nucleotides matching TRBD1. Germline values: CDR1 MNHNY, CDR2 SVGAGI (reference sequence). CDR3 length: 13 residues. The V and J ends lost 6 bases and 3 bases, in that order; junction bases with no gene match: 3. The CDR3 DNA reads TGTGCCAGCAGGGCACAGGGGGACACTGAAGCTTTCTTT. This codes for CASRAQGDTEAFF.

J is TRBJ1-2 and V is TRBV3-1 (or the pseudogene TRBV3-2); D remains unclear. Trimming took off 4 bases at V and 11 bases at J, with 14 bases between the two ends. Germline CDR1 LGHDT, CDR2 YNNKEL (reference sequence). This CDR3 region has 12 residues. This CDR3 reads CASSRPREPYTF. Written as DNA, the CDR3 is TGTGCCAGCAGCCGCCCGAGGGAGCCATACACCTTC.

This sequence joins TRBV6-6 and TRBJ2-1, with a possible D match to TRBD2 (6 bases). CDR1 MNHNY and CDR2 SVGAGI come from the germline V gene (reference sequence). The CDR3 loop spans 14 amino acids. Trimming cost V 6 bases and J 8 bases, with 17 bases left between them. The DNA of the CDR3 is TGTGCCAGCAGGCCCGGGACTCAGGCCGATGAGCAGTTCTTC. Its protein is CASRPGTQADEQFF.

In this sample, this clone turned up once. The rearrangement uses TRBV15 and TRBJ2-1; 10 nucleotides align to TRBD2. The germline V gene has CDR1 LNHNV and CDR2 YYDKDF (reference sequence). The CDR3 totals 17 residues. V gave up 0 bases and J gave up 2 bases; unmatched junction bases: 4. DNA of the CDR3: TGTGCCACCAGCAGAGATCAGGGGACTAGCGCCTACAATGAGCAGTTCTTC. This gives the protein CATSRDQGTSAYNEQFF.

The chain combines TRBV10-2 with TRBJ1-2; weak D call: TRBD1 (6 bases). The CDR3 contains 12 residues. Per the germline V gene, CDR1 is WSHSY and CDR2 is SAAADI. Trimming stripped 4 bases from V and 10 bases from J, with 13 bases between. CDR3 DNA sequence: TGCGCCAGCAGTGTCAAACAGGGTCTCTACACCTTC. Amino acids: CASSVKQGLYTF.

Written as DNA, the CDR3 is TGTGCCAGCAGCTTCAGCGGGGTAGTTGGAGCCGAGCAGTACTTC. Translating gives CASSFSGVVGAEQYF. The V and J genes are TRBV11-2 and TRBJ2-7, with TRBD2 identical over 7 bases. In germline, CDR1 is SGHAT, CDR2 FQNNGV. This CDR3 contains 15 residues. Losses at the gene ends were 3 bases for V and 6 bases for J; bases not matched to a gene: 11.

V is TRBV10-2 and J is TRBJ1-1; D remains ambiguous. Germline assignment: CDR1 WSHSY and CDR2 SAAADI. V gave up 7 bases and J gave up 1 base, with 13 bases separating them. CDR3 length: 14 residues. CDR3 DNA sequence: TGCGCCAGCATGCAGTTAGGGAGGAACACTGAAGCTTTCTTT. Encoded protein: CASMQLGRNTEAFF.

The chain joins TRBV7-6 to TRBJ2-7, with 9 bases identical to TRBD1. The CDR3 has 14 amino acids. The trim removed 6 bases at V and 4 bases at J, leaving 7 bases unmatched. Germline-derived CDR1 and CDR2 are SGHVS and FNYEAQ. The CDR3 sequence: CASRPGQGSYEQYF. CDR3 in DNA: TGTGCCAGCAGACCGGGACAGGGATCGTACGAGCAGTACTTC.

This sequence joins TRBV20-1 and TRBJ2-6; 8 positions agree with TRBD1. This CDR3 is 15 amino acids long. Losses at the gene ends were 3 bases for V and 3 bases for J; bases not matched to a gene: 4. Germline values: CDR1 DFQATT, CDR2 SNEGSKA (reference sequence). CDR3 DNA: TGCAGTGCTAGTCAGGGGGCGCTTGGGGCCAACGTCCTGACTTTC. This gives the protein CSASQGALGANVLTF.

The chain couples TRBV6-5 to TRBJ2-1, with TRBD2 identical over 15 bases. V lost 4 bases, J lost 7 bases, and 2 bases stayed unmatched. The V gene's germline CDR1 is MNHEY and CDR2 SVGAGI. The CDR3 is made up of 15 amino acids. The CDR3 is CASSSGLAGGNEQFF. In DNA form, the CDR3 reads TGTGCCAGCAGTTCGGGACTAGCGGGAGGTAATGAGCAGTTCTTC.

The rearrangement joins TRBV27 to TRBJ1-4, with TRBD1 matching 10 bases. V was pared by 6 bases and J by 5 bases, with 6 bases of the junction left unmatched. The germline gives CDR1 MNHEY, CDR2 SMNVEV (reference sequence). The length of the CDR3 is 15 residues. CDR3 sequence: CASRRQGAGNEKLFF. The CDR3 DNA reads TGTGCCAGCAGACGACAGGGGGCGGGGAATGAAAAACTGTTTTTT.

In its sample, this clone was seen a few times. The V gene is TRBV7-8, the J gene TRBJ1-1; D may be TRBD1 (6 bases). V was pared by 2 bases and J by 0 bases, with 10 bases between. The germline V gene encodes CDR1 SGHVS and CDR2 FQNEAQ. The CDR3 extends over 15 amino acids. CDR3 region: CASSLSGALNTEAFF. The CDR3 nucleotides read TGTGCCAGCAGCTTATCAGGGGCCTTGAACACTGAAGCTTTCTTT. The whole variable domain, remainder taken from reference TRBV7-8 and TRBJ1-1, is GAGVSQSPRYKVAKRGQDVALRCDPISGHVSLFWYQQALGQGPEFLTYFQNEAQLDKSGLPSDRFFAERPEGSVSTLKIQRTQQEDSAVYLCASSLSGALNTEAFFGQGTRLTVV.

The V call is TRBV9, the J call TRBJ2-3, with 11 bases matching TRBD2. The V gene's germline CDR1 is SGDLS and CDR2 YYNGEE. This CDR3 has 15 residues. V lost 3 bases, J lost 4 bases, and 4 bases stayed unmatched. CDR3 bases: TGTGCCAGCAGCGCGACTAGCGGGACCGCAGATACGCAGTATTTT. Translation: CASSATSGTADTQYF.

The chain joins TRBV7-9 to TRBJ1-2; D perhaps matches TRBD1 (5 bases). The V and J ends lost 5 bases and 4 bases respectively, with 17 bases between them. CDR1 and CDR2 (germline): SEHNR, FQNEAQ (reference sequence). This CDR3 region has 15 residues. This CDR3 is CASSPDRRITYGYTF. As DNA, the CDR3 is TGTGCCAGCAGCCCCGACAGACGAATAACCTATGGCTACACCTTC.

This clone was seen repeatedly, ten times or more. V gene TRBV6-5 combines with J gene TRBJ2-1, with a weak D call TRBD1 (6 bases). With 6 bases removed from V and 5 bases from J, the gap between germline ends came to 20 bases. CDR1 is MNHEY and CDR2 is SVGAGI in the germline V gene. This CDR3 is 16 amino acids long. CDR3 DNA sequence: TGTGCCAGCAGCTACAACGTGGCCGGACAGAACAATGAGCAGTTCTTC. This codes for CASSYNVAGQNNEQFF.

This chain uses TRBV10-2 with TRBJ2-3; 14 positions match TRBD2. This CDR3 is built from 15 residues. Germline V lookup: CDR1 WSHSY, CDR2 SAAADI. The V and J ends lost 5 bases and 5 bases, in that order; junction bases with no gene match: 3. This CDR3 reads CASSSGTSGGDTQYF. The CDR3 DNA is TGCGCCAGCAGTTCCGGGACTAGCGGGGGAGATACGCAGTATTTT.